This T cell receptor (beta chain) appears in the sequencing data of a study of cytomegalovirus exposure and HLA in healthy donors. At the level of the study: Sequencing of around 200 million T cells in an earlier analysis found around 110 million unique TCR beta sequences. General observations from the study: In vitro confirmation showed three CMV-associated chains to be CMV antigen specific. Cytomegalovirus status was reportedly diagnosed by the classifier with high specificity and sensitivity. Researchers had no immune exposure information except CMV serostatus available.

It was with 60 Vbeta and 13 Jbeta primers that the PCR ran. The repertoire was sequenced with immunoSEQ multiplex PCR; TCRdb's copy has only in-frame clones and lacks some. Found here are about 170,000 clones; the top ten clones hold about 1.2%. With V trimmed by 1 base and J by 8 bases, 5 bases remained unmatched. This CDR3 is 14 amino acids long. Germline lookup yields CDR1 KGHSH and CDR2 LQKENI. With respect to this clone: As yet, its antigen is unknown.

Material for sequencing was PBMCs. This TCR was sampled from a woman aged 60-75 years in good health and CMV-seronegative. The gene calls are TRBV18 and TRBJ1-3; 7 bases match TRBD1. CDR3 nucleotide sequence: TGTGCCAGCTCACCACAGGGGGCACTGGACACCATATATTTT. It yields the protein CASSPQGALDTIYF.